The 24 T cell receptor beta chains listed next were all sequenced from one sample in a study of blood T cell repertoires in COVID-19. The table came from immunoSEQ multiplex PCR; TCRdb's copy has only in-frame clones and leaves some out. The sample records over 150,000 clones, 84% being singletons. The sequenced sample was peripheral blood. The receptors come from a man younger than 30 with active or convalescent COVID-19.

This chain connects TRBV7-2 to TRBJ2-1; TRBD2 aligns across 9 bases. The germline V gene encodes CDR1 SGHTA and CDR2 FQGNSA. With 5 bases clipped from V and 4 bases from J, the junction kept 9 bases outside the gene matches. This CDR3 has 16 amino acids. DNA for the CDR3: TGTGCCAGCAGCCCCAGACTAGCGGACCTTTACAATGAGCAGTTCTTC. Translation gives CASSPRLADLYNEQFF.

The chain employs TRBV28 and TRBJ1-6, with a possible D match to TRBD1 (5 bases). Per the germline V gene, CDR1 is MDHEN and CDR2 is SYDVKM. This CDR3 comprises 17 residues. Deletions cut 7 bases from V and 0 bases from J, with 16 bases between. The CDR3 region is CASTLLGEGSYNSPLHF. Written as DNA, the CDR3 is TGTGCCAGCACCCTTTTAGGGGAGGGCTCCTATAATTCACCCCTCCACTTT. Together with reference TRBV28 and TRBJ1-6, the CDR3 gives the full variable domain: DVKVTQSSRYLVKRTGEKVFLECVQDMDHENMFWYRQDPGLGLRLIYFSYDVKMKEKGDIPEGYSVSREKKERFSLILESASTNQTSMYLCASTLLGEGSYNSPLHFGNGTRLTVT.

The gene calls are TRBV3-1 (or the pseudogene TRBV3-2) and TRBJ2-7; 10 bases match TRBD2. J was trimmed by 1 base and V by 0 bases; bases with no gene match: 9. Germline CDR1 reads LGHDT; CDR2 reads YNNKEL (reference sequence). The CDR3 totals 18 residues. Here the CDR3 reads CASSQEYRASGRSYEQYF. In DNA, the CDR3 is TGTGCCAGCAGCCAAGAATATCGGGCTAGCGGGAGATCCTACGAGCAGTACTTC.

This clone was found once. This sequence joins TRBV18 and TRBJ1-2; 9 bases match TRBD1. V gave up 6 bases and J gave up 5 bases; unmatched junction bases: 10. This CDR3 is 15 amino acids long. Germline V CDR1 and CDR2: KGHSH, LQKENI. The chain's CDR3 is CASSLTGGRDYGYTF. CDR3 coding DNA: TGTGCCAGCTCGCTTACAGGGGGCCGGGATTATGGCTACACCTTC.

The V and J genes are TRBV7-2 and TRBJ1-5; 9 bases agree with TRBD1. The CDR3 spans 14 residues. J gave up 5 bases and V 2 bases, and 1 base lay outside the gene matches. The germline V gene encodes CDR1 SGHTA and CDR2 FQGNSA. This chain's CDR3 is CASSLRTGDQPQHF. The CDR3 DNA reads TGTGCCAGCAGCTTAAGGACAGGGGATCAGCCCCAGCATTTT.

This clone was picked up one time. V and J are TRBV6-2 or TRBV6-3 and TRBJ1-4; no clear D. V was clipped by 4 bases and J by 10 bases, with 16 bases between them. The germline gives CDR1 MNHEY, CDR2 SVGEGT. This CDR3 spans 14 amino acids. The CDR3 is CASSSGRTGGKLFF. The CDR3 nucleotides are TGTGCCAGCAGTTCCGGGAGGACGGGAGGAAAACTGTTTTTT.

This rearrangement joins TRBV28 to TRBJ2-1, with D hard to call. The V end was cut by 2 bases, the J end by 9 bases, with 14 bases between. Germline CDR1 and CDR2: MDHEN and SYDVKM. This CDR3 has 14 amino acids. CDR3 loop: CASSLLTSIREQFF. The CDR3, as DNA: TGTGCCAGCAGTTTACTTACTTCGATACGTGAGCAGTTCTTC.

V usage is TRBV7-9 and J usage is TRBJ2-2; the D gene is possibly TRBD2 (6 bases). CDR1 and CDR2 from the germline V gene are SEHNR and FQNEAQ (reference sequence). V lost 5 bases, J lost 0 bases, and 13 bases lay in between. The CDR3 extends over 16 amino acids. As DNA, the CDR3 is TGTGCCAGCAGCCCCTGGGAGGCCGCGAACACCGGGGAGCTGTTTTTT. Its protein product is CASSPWEAANTGELFF.

The chain uses TRBV9 and TRBJ2-2, with 11 bases lining up with TRBD2. This CDR3 is 16 amino acids long. Germline-derived CDR1 and CDR2 are SGDLS and YYNGEE. The J segment lost 4 bases and the V segment lost 4 bases, leaving 6 bases of the junction unmatched. The CDR3 sequence is CASSPTLAGGTGELFF. In DNA, the CDR3 is TGTGCCAGCAGCCCCACCCTAGCGGGAGGCACCGGGGAGCTGTTTTTT. The complete variable domain, with remaining parts taken from reference TRBV9 and TRBJ2-2, reads DSGVTQTPKHLITATGQRVTLRCSPRSGDLSVYWYQQSLDQGLQFLIQYYNGEERAKGNILERFSAQQFPDLHSELNLSSLELGDSALYFCASSPTLAGGTGELFFGEGSRLTVL.

The chain combines TRBV19 with TRBJ2-3; 7 nucleotides match TRBD1. V shed 6 bases, J shed 4 bases, and the junction held 7 bases outside the gene matches. The CDR3 runs 14 residues. Germline-derived CDR1 and CDR2 are LNHDA and SQIVND (reference sequence). The CDR3 coding sequence is TGTGCCAGTAGGAGATCCGGGACAGCAGATACGCAGTATTTT. Translation: CASRRSGTADTQYF.

This sequence joins TRBV4-2 and TRBJ2-2; 10 nucleotides align to TRBD2. Germline CDR1 reads LGHNA; CDR2 reads YNFKEQ. V dropped 2 bases and J dropped 0; count of bases not matched to a gene: 3. This CDR3 is 17 amino acids long. This CDR3 reads CASSQPTSGANTGELFF. The CDR3, as DNA: TGTGCCAGCAGCCAACCCACTAGCGGGGCGAACACCGGGGAGCTGTTTTTT.

V usage is TRBV14 and J usage is TRBJ1-2, with 8 bases fitting TRBD1. Germline V gene sequence: CDR1 SGHDN, CDR2 FVKESK. The CDR3 extends over 14 amino acids. Losses at the gene ends were 4 bases for V and 6 bases for J; bases not matched to a gene: 7. CDR3 region: CASSPGQGRNGYTF. CDR3 in DNA: TGTGCCAGCAGCCCCGGACAGGGTCGAAATGGCTACACCTTC. Supplemented by reference TRBV14 and TRBJ1-2, the full variable domain reads EAGVTQFPSHSVIEKGQTVTLRCDPISGHDNLYWYRRVMGKEIKFLLHFVKESKQDESGMPNNRFLAERTGGTYSTLKVQPAELEDSGVYFCASSPGQGRNGYTFGSGTRLTVV.

Only one count was recorded for this clone. The chain recombines TRBV5-1 with TRBJ2-3, with a weak D call TRBD1 (5 bases). This CDR3 is 17 amino acids long. Deletions cut 2 bases from V and 0 bases from J, with 16 bases between. CDR1 is SGHRS, CDR2 YFSETQ, per germline. The CDR3 loop reads CASSFHRPGKSTDTQYF. CDR3 coding DNA: TGCGCCAGCAGCTTCCACAGGCCAGGGAAGAGCACAGATACGCAGTATTTT.

For the CDR3, the DNA is TGTGCCAGCAGTTTATACGGGGTTGGGATGAACACTGAAGCTTTCTTT. The encoded protein is CASSLYGVGMNTEAFF. The chain couples TRBV28 to TRBJ1-1; D remains unclear. Germline V CDR1 and CDR2: MDHEN, SYDVKM. The CDR3 sequence is 16 residues long. The germline V and J ends were trimmed by 1 base and 0 bases, with 12 bases remaining between them.

The V call is TRBV5-1, the J call TRBJ1-6; no definite D call. The CDR3 runs to 13 residues. Germline values: CDR1 SGHRS, CDR2 YFSETQ. Deletions cut 4 bases from V and 6 bases from J, with 8 bases between. The CDR3, as DNA: TGCGCCAGCAGCGCGGAGGGTAATTCACCCCTCCACTTT. It yields the protein CASSAEGNSPLHF.

This sequence joins TRBV4-1 and TRBJ2-5; tentatively, D is TRBD1 (6 bases). In germline, CDR1 is MGHRA, CDR2 YSYEKL. Between the trimmed V and J ends, which lost 3 bases and 4 bases, there was a span of 15 bases. The CDR3 contains 15 residues. CDR3 nucleotide sequence: TGCGCCAGCAGCCATGGGGGCGTCTTAGGAGAGACCCAGTACTTC. The encoded protein is CASSHGGVLGETQYF.

The chain couples TRBV27 to TRBJ2-7; 11 positions match TRBD1. Germline lookup yields CDR1 MNHEY and CDR2 SMNVEV (reference sequence). J gave up 3 bases and V 3 bases, and 7 bases lay outside the gene matches. The CDR3 has 16 amino acids. In DNA, the CDR3 is TGTGCCAGCAGTTTTCGGGGACAGGGGGTCGTCTACGAGCAGTACTTC. As protein: CASSFRGQGVVYEQYF.

The chain has TRBV2 and TRBJ2-7; 11 bases agree with TRBD1. The CDR3 totals 14 residues. Germline V gives CDR1 SNHLY, CDR2 FYNNEI. Trimming removed 6 bases from V and 1 base from J; junction bases left unmatched: 2. Here the CDR3 DNA reads TGTGCCAGCAGCCGGGACAGGGGGTCCTACGAGCAGTACTTC. It translates to CASSRDRGSYEQYF.

The chain uses TRBV7-2 and TRBJ1-1, with D possibly TRBD1 on 5 matching bases. Germline-derived CDR1 and CDR2 are SGHTA and FQGNSA. CDR3 length equals 16 residues. V lost 4 bases, J lost 0 bases, and 15 bases lay in between. The CDR3 DNA reads TGTGCCAGCAGCTCAGAGGCGGGGACCATGAACACTGAAGCTTTCTTT. Its translation: CASSSEAGTMNTEAFF.

The chain combines TRBV27 with TRBJ2-7; D gene unclear. V was cut by 2 bases and J by 2 bases, with 10 bases left in between. The germline gives CDR1 MNHEY, CDR2 SMNVEV (reference sequence). This CDR3 comprises 14 residues. The CDR3 region is CASSLGQETYEQYF. In DNA form, the CDR3 reads TGTGCCAGCAGTTTAGGTCAAGAGACCTACGAGCAGTACTTC.

The chain links TRBV5-6 to TRBJ1-5; D is unresolved. This CDR3 has 16 amino acids. V was shortened by 1 base and J by 3 bases, with 14 bases between the two germline ends. Germline CDR1 is SGHDT and CDR2 is YYEEEE. DNA for the CDR3: TGTGCCAGCAGCTTGTCCCCCCAGGCCTCCAATCAGCCCCAGCATTTT. The encoded protein is CASSLSPQASNQPQHF.

The gene calls are TRBV19 and TRBJ1-2; 7 bases align to TRBD1. Trimming removed 4 bases from V and 8 bases from J; junction bases left unmatched: 10. This CDR3 region has 14 residues. The germline CDR1 and CDR2 sequences are LNHDA and SQIVND (reference sequence). CDR3 residues: CASSRENRGNGYTF. The CDR3 DNA follows: TGTGCCAGTAGTAGGGAGAACAGGGGAAACGGCTACACCTTC. Variable domain in full (rest from reference TRBV19 and TRBJ1-2): DGGITQSPKYLFRKEGQNVTLSCEQNLNHDAMYWYRQDPGQGLRLIYYSQIVNDFQKGDIAEGYSVSREKKESFPLTVTSAQKNPTAFYLCASSRENRGNGYTFGSGTRLTVV.

About this clone: The sample holds other DNA sequences that translate to the same CDR3. Written as DNA, the CDR3 is TGCGCCAGCAGCTTTGGGGGCGCCAGCACAGATACGCAGTATTTT. Amino acid sequence: CASSFGGASTDTQYF. The chain uses TRBV5-1 and TRBJ2-3; D may be TRBD1 (6 bases). The V gene's germline CDR1 is SGHRS and CDR2 YFSETQ. The CDR3 extends over 15 amino acids. Trimming shortened V by 2 bases and J by 0 bases, and 10 bases separated the two germline ends.

The chain uses TRBV5-6 and TRBJ2-2; TRBD1 matches at 7 bases. The V gene end was trimmed by 0 bases and the J gene end by 1 base; junction bases not matched to a gene: 0. The V gene's germline CDR1 is SGHDT and CDR2 YYEEEE. This CDR3 has 15 amino acids. The CDR3 region has the DNA TGTGCCAGCAGCTTGGACAGGGGGAACACCGGGGAGCTGTTTTTT. It encodes CASSLDRGNTGELFF. Full variable domain (outside the CDR3, taken from reference TRBV5-6 and TRBJ2-2): DAGVTQSPTHLIKTRGQQVTLRCSPKSGHDTVSWYQQALGQGPQFIFQYYEEEERQRGNFPDRFSGHQFPNYSSELNVNALLLGDSALYLCASSLDRGNTGELFFGEGSRLTVL.